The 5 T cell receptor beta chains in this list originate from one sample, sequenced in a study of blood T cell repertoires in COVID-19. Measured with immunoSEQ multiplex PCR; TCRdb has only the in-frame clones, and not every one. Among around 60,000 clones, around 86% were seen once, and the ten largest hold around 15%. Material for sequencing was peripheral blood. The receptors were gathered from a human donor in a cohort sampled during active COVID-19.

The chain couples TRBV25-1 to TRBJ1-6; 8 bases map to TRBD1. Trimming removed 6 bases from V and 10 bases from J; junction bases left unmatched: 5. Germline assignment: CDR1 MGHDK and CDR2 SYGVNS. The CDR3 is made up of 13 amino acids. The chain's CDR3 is CASRGQGGSPLHF. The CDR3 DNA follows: TGTGCCAGCAGAGGACAGGGCGGATCACCCCTCCACTTT.

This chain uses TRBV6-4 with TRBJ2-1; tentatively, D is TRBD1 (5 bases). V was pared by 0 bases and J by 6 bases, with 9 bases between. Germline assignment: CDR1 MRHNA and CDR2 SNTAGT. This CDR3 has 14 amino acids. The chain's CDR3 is CASSDSLRGNEQFF. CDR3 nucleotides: TGTGCCAGCAGTGACTCGCTAAGGGGCAATGAGCAGTTCTTC.

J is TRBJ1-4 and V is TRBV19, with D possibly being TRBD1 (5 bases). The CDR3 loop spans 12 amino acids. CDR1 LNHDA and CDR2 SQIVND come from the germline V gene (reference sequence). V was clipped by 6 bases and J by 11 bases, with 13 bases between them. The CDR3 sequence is CASRDTGGKLFF. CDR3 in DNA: TGTGCCAGTAGAGATACCGGGGGGAAACTGTTTTTT.

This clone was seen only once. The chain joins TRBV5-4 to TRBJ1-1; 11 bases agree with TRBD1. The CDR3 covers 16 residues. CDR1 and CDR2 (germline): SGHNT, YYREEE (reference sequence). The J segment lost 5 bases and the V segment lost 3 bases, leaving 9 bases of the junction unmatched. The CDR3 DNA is TGTGCCAGCAGCTGGGGGGACAGGGGGAAGGGTACTGAAGCTTTCTTT. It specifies CASSWGDRGKGTEAFF.

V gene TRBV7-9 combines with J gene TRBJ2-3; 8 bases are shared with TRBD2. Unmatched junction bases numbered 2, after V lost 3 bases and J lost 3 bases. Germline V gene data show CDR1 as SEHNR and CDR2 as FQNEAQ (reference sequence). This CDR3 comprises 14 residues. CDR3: CASSFGLATDTQYF. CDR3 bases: TGTGCCAGCAGCTTTGGACTAGCAACAGATACGCAGTATTTT.